This TCR beta chain is from a study of T cell responses to AZD1222 COVID-19 vaccine. Clones were read by immunoSEQ multiplex PCR, and TCRdb kept only the in-frame ones, dropping some. The repertoire holds 100,000 to 120,000 clones, 88% seen once, with 6.5% in the top ten. The CDR3 spans 14 residues. Germline lookup yields CDR1 LGHNA and CDR2 YNFKEQ. V lost 1 base, J lost 4 bases, and 8 bases lay in between. With regard to this clone: Its antigen is undetermined.

Findings and caveats of the study: Baseline testing showed seropositivity in only a handful of AZD1222 recipients.

Sequenced material: peripheral blood, taken 28 days after the second AZD1222 dose. The source is an adult who received the AZD1222 COVID-19 vaccine. The chain combines TRBV4-2 with TRBJ1-3; D is unclear. The CDR3 reads CASSQAGVGNTIYF. CDR3 nucleotides: TGTGCCAGCAGCCAAGCCGGTGTCGGAAACACCATATATTTT.